The 18 T cell receptor beta chains below were found in one sample sequenced in a study of cytomegalovirus exposure and HLA in healthy donors (dated by TCRdb to the late 2010s). To prepare the library, the immunoSEQ multiplex PCR assay was applied. A mixture of 60 forward primers for TCR Vbeta segments and 13 reverse primers for TCR Jbeta segments was used in the multiplex PCR. TCRdb took over this immuneACCESS table, retaining in-frame rearrangements with V and J assigned. Such tables are incomplete; in checked studies, under half of the missing clones stem from an unresolved V gene, and the remainder is unexplained. This sample comprises around 130,000 clones, approximately 86% of them detected only once. 1.5% to 2% of the sample goes to the ten largest clones. Sample: PBMCs. The receptors were sampled from a boy between 5 and 17 years old in good health and CMV-seronegative.

Note on this clone: The sample holds other DNA sequences that translate to the same CDR3. The V call is TRBV29-1, the J call TRBJ2-1; D might be TRBD1 (6 bases). Trimming shortened V by 3 bases and J by 4 bases, and 16 bases separated the two germline ends. CDR1 and CDR2 (germline): SQVTM, ANQGSEA. The CDR3 runs 15 residues. The CDR3 is CSVDGRGMGYNEQFF. The CDR3 DNA reads TGCAGCGTTGACGGAAGGGGGATGGGTTACAATGAGCAGTTCTTC.

J is TRBJ2-5 and V is TRBV7-2; tentative D call: TRBD2 (6 bases). CDR3 length: 15 amino acids. CDR1 and CDR2 from the germline V gene are SGHTA and FQGNSA. The ends were cut back, 6 bases at V and 2 bases at J, with 16 bases in the middle. The chain's CDR3 is CASRYTAGRQETQYF. The CDR3 DNA sequence: TGTGCCAGCAGATATACCGCAGGGAGGCAAGAGACCCAGTACTTC.

The chain has TRBV7-9 and TRBJ1-5, with 8 bases identical to TRBD1. The trim removed 5 bases at V and 6 bases at J, leaving 6 bases unmatched. The germline CDR1 and CDR2 sequences are SEHNR and FQNEAQ (reference sequence). The CDR3 consists of 14 residues. CDR3 amino acids: CASSQGAGSQPQHF. The CDR3 bases are TGTGCCAGCAGCCAGGGGGCTGGAAGTCAGCCCCAGCATTTT.

V usage is TRBV4-3 and J usage is TRBJ2-3, with 7 bases lining up with TRBD2. The CDR3 sequence is 17 residues long. After removal of 0 bases from V and 0 bases from J, the junction contained 6 bases not matched to a gene. Germline loops: CDR1 LGHNA, CDR2 YSLEER. The CDR3 spells CASSQDGGGSSTDTQYF. The CDR3 DNA sequence: TGCGCCAGCAGCCAAGATGGTGGCGGGAGTAGCACAGATACGCAGTATTTT.

This clone was detected a few times. In DNA form, the CDR3 reads TGCGCCAGCAGCACAGGGAGTATCATGAACACTGAAGCTTTCTTT. This translates into CASSTGSIMNTEAFF. The J gene is TRBJ1-1, the V gene TRBV4-1, with D possibly matching TRBD1 (6 bases). V shed 5 bases and J shed 0 bases, with 13 bases lying between them. Per germline, CDR1 MGHRA and CDR2 YSYEKL. The CDR3 totals 15 residues.

V is TRBV15 and J is TRBJ1-5; 8 bases are shared with TRBD1. CDR3 length: 13 amino acids. The V and J ends lost 5 bases and 6 bases, in that order; junction bases with no gene match: 3. CDR1 and CDR2 (germline): LNHNV, YYDKDF (reference sequence). In DNA, the CDR3 is TGTGCCACCAGCCCTGGACAGGGTCAGCCCCAGCATTTT. This sequence encodes CATSPGQGQPQHF.

This clone showed up just a few times. The chain links TRBV4-3 to TRBJ1-3, with D tentatively TRBD1 (6 bases). CDR1 and CDR2 from the germline V gene are LGHNA and YSLEER. V lost 4 bases, J lost 3 bases, and 16 bases lay in between. The CDR3 covers 16 residues. The CDR3 protein is CASSPNRVGHGNTIYF. The CDR3 DNA is TGCGCCAGCAGCCCAAACAGGGTTGGTCATGGAAACACCATATATTTT.

The table lists this clone with a few counts. The chain carries TRBV7-9 and TRBJ1-4, with D tentatively TRBD1 (5 bases). Trimming removed 4 bases from V and 0 bases from J, with 12 bases in between. This CDR3 is built from 16 residues. Per the germline V gene, CDR1 is SEHNR and CDR2 is FQNEAQ (reference sequence). The CDR3: CASSSDLGATNEKLFF. The CDR3, as DNA: TGTGCCAGCAGCTCCGATCTAGGGGCAACTAATGAAAAACTGTTTTTT. The full variable domain, its missing parts supplied by reference TRBV7-9 and TRBJ1-4, is DTGVSQNPRHKITKRGQNVTFRCDPISEHNRLYWYRQTLGQGPEFLTYFQNEAQLEKSRLLSDRFSAERPKGSFSTLEIQRTEQGDSAMYLCASSSDLGATNEKLFFGSGTQLSVL.

This chain uses TRBV5-4 with TRBJ2-5, with D possibly matching TRBD2 (6 bases). The V end lost 2 bases, the J end lost 5 bases, and 10 bases lay between the germline ends. The CDR3 runs to 13 residues. Germline CDR1 is SGHNT and CDR2 is YYREEE (reference sequence). In DNA, the CDR3 is TGTGCCAGCAGCTTATGGGGGGTTGAGACCCAGTACTTC. Amino acid sequence: CASSLWGVETQYF. Using reference TRBV5-4 and TRBJ2-5 for the parts outside the CDR3, the full variable domain is ETGVTQSPTHLIKTRGQQVTLRCSSQSGHNTVSWYQQALGQGPQFIFQYYREEENGRGNFPPRFSGLQFPNYSSELNVNALELDDSALYLCASSLWGVETQYFGPGTRLLVL.

The chain has TRBV25-1 and TRBJ1-2; a possible D gene is TRBD1 (5 bases). The CDR3 has 13 amino acids. Trimming took 2 bases from V and 3 from J, leaving 7 bases between them. Per the germline V gene, CDR1 is MGHDK and CDR2 is SYGVNS. In DNA form, the CDR3 reads TGTGCCAGCAGTGAAATGACAGACTATGGCTACACCTTC. Translating it yields CASSEMTDYGYTF.

J is TRBJ2-7 and V is TRBV18; D is perhaps TRBD2 (6 bases). Trimming removed 0 bases from V and 2 bases from J, with 11 bases in between. The CDR3 is made up of 15 amino acids. Per germline, CDR1 KGHSH and CDR2 LQKENI. The CDR3, as DNA: TGTGCCAGCTCACCACCCTCCGCGGGAACCTACGAGCAGTACTTC. Translation: CASSPPSAGTYEQYF.

The chain joins TRBV18 to TRBJ2-7, with 7 bases that match TRBD1. Germline-derived CDR1 and CDR2 are KGHSH and LQKENI. The junction had 5 bases not matched to a gene; V was cut back by 3 bases and J by 3 bases. The length of the CDR3 is 14 residues. CDR3 sequence: CASSPQGQSYEQYF. The CDR3 nucleotides read TGTGCCAGCTCACCCCAGGGACAGAGCTACGAGCAGTACTTC. Using reference TRBV18 and TRBJ2-7 for the parts outside the CDR3, the full variable domain is NAGVMQNPRHLVRRRGQEARLRCSPMKGHSHVYWYRQLPEEGLKFMVYLQKENIIDESGMPKERFSAEFPKEGPSILRIQQVVRGDSAAYFCASSPQGQSYEQYFGPGTRLTVT.

CDR3 nucleotides: TGTGCCAGCAGTTTCAGCGGACAGGGGATACCAGAGACCCAGTACTTC. Translation gives CASSFSGQGIPETQYF. The chain joins TRBV28 to TRBJ2-5; 9 nucleotides align to TRBD1. CDR3 length: 16 residues. After removal of 3 bases from V and 4 bases from J, the junction contained 9 bases not matched to a gene. The germline V gene encodes CDR1 MDHEN and CDR2 SYDVKM.

This chain uses TRBV2 with TRBJ2-7, with 11 bases that match TRBD2. The CDR3 consists of 15 residues. Germline V lookup: CDR1 SNHLY, CDR2 FYNNEI. The J segment lost 2 bases and the V segment lost 5 bases, leaving 5 bases of the junction unmatched. The CDR3 protein is CASSSGLAEAYEQYF. The CDR3 DNA reads as TGTGCCAGCAGTTCGGGACTAGCGGAAGCCTACGAGCAGTACTTC.

The rearrangement uses TRBV7-2 and TRBJ1-2, with a tentative D call TRBD1 (6 bases). CDR3 size: 12 residues. V lost 4 bases, J lost 12 bases, and 15 bases lay in between. Germline values: CDR1 SGHTA, CDR2 FQGNSA. CDR3 protein: CASSSYTGRDTF. The CDR3 bases are TGTGCCAGCAGCTCATATACAGGGAGGGACACCTTC. The full variable domain, rest sourced from reference TRBV7-2 and TRBJ1-2, is GAGVSQSPSNKVTEKGKDVELRCDPISGHTALYWYRQSLGQGLEFLIYFQGNSAPDKSGLPSDRFSAERTGGSVSTLTIQRTQQEDSAVYLCASSSYTGRDTFGSGTRLTVV.

CDR3 in amino acids: CASSSIPGLAGGNYEQYF. The DNA of the CDR3 is TGTGCCAGCAGCTCGATTCCGGGACTAGCGGGAGGAAACTACGAGCAGTACTTC. This chain links TRBV7-9 with TRBJ2-7; 15 nucleotides line up with TRBD2. Germline CDR1 and CDR2: SEHNR and FQNEAQ (reference sequence). This CDR3 contains 18 residues. Trimming took 4 bases from V and 3 from J; bases not matched to a gene: 10.

V and J are TRBV10-3 and TRBJ1-2; D not resolved. The CDR3 loop spans 12 amino acids. The V gene's germline CDR1 is ENHRY and CDR2 SYGVKD. Trimming pared 5 bases from V and 3 bases from J, leaving 7 bases between. CDR3 in amino acids: CAISSGDYGYTF. CDR3 in DNA: TGTGCCATCAGTTCAGGCGACTATGGCTACACCTTC.

This clone turned up a few times. The V gene is TRBV30, the J gene TRBJ2-7; a possible D gene is TRBD1 (6 bases). Looked up from germline, CDR1 is GTSNPN and CDR2 is SVGIG (reference sequence). The CDR3 has 13 residues. V lost 4 bases and J lost 4, with 14 bases in between. The CDR3 DNA is TGTGCCTGGATCCCAGAGGGGGTTTACGAGCAGTACTTC. Its translation: CAWIPEGVYEQYF. Full variable domain (missing parts from reference TRBV30 and TRBJ2-7): SQTIHQWPATLVQPVGSPLSLECTVEGTSNPNLYWYRQAAGRGLQLLFYSVGIGQISSEVPQNLSASRPQDRQFILSSKKLLLSDSGFYLCAWIPEGVYEQYFGPGTRLTVT.